The 21 T cell receptor beta chains below come from one sample, sequenced in a study of CD8 T cells in ankylosing spondylitis. What these receptors recognize is not known. MiXCR, applied by TCRdb to the 5' RACE reads, yields one record per CDR3 protein. The table lists about 130,000 distinct CDR3 sequences, roughly 17% of them singletons. Findings of the study overall: Blood of patients with ankylosing spondylitis appeared to be characterized by a TCR beta motif of about eight highly homologous variants.

The sample was blood, either unsorted or a sorted T cell fraction (not recorded which). The receptors were sampled from a male donor with ankylosing spondylitis.

This clonotype was seen a few times. The chain couples TRBV27 to TRBJ2-1, with 7 bases identical to TRBD1. There are 15 residues in the CDR3. The V and J ends lost 6 bases and 3 bases, in that order; junction bases with no gene match: 8. The germline V gene encodes CDR1 MNHEY and CDR2 SMNVEV (reference sequence). The CDR3 sequence: CASSIGQVSYNEQFF. The CDR3 nucleotides are TGTGCCAGCAGCATAGGACAGGTTAGCTACAATGAGCAGTTCTTC.

The chain uses TRBV28 and TRBJ2-2; D is uncertain. The germline V gene encodes CDR1 MDHEN and CDR2 SYDVKM. The CDR3 loop spans 14 amino acids. V lost 8 bases and J lost 7, with 17 bases in between. The CDR3 spells CASLPLKENGELFF. The CDR3 coding sequence is TGTGCCAGCCTCCCACTGAAGGAAAACGGGGAGCTGTTTTTT. Full variable domain (outside the CDR3, taken from reference TRBV28 and TRBJ2-2): DVKVTQSSRYLVKRTGEKVFLECVQDMDHENMFWYRQDPGLGLRLIYFSYDVKMKEKGDIPEGYSVSREKKERFSLILESASTNQTSMYLCASLPLKENGELFFGEGSRLTVL.

This clonotype was counted between two and nine times. V usage is TRBV25-1 and J usage is TRBJ2-5; D remains ambiguous. Deletions cut 5 bases from V and 2 bases from J, with 15 bases between. The CDR3 spans 15 residues. Germline V gene data show CDR1 as MGHDK and CDR2 as SYGVNS. The CDR3 bases are TGTGCCAGCAGTCCTCTCCTTGGGCAGCAAGAGACCCAGTACTTC. Translation: CASSPLLGQQETQYF.

The chain links TRBV6-2 or TRBV6-3 to TRBJ2-1; 12 positions match TRBD2. After removal of 2 bases from V and 6 bases from J, the junction contained 5 bases not matched to a gene. The germline V gene encodes CDR1 MNHEY and CDR2 SVGEGT. The CDR3 extends over 16 amino acids. CDR3 residues: CASSYPSGRARNEQFF. The CDR3 DNA reads TGTGCCAGCAGTTACCCTAGCGGGAGGGCTCGCAATGAGCAGTTCTTC.

This clonotype was observed a few times. The J gene is TRBJ2-7, the V gene TRBV9; D is perhaps TRBD1 (5 bases). V lost 0 bases and J 4 bases, leaving 14 bases between the germline ends. The CDR3 is made up of 15 amino acids. Germline loops: CDR1 SGDLS, CDR2 YYNGEE. CDR3 region: CASSVGPGKTYEQYF. In DNA form, the CDR3 reads TGTGCCAGCAGCGTAGGTCCAGGGAAAACATACGAGCAGTACTTC.

This clonotype has only a few counts. V usage is TRBV7-3 and J usage is TRBJ1-2, with a tentative D call TRBD1 (6 bases). The CDR3 totals 17 residues. Trimming left V 0 bases short and J 1 base short, with 15 bases between. The germline V gene encodes CDR1 SGHTA and CDR2 FQGTGA. The CDR3 DNA reads as TGTGCCAGCAGCTTAACGGGGGAGACAGGTGATAACTATGGCTACACCTTC. Its translation is CASSLTGETGDNYGYTF. Full variable domain (remainder filled in from reference TRBV7-3 and TRBJ1-2): GAGVSQTPSNKVTEKGKYVELRCDPISGHTALYWYRQSLGQGPEFLIYFQGTGAADDSGLPNDRFFAVRPEGSVSTLKIQRTERGDSAVYLCASSLTGETGDNYGYTFGSGTRLTVV.

This clonotype appeared once. This rearrangement joins TRBV20-1 to TRBJ2-4; 8 nucleotides match TRBD2. V was pared by 2 bases and J by 8 bases, with 17 bases of the junction left unmatched. CDR1 and CDR2 from the germline V gene are DFQATT and SNEGSKA (reference sequence). There are 17 residues in the CDR3. The CDR3 DNA is TGCAGTGCTAGACTCCTAACGGGAGGGGGGTCGTGGGACATTCAGTACTTC. Protein sequence: CSARLLTGGGSWDIQYF.

The V gene is TRBV15, the J gene TRBJ2-7, with D unclear. Germline loops: CDR1 LNHNV, CDR2 YYDKDF (reference sequence). The CDR3 sequence is 13 residues long. Trimming took 5 bases from V and 3 from J, leaving 11 bases between them. The CDR3 loop reads CATSGKGYYEQYF. CDR3 sequence (DNA): TGTGCCACCAGCGGTAAGGGATACTACGAGCAGTACTTC.

This clonotype was detected a few times. The V and J genes are TRBV3-1 and TRBJ2-1, with 9 bases fitting TRBD2. J lost 5 bases, V lost 5 bases, and 4 bases had no gene match. The CDR3 loop spans 14 amino acids. Germline V gene sequence: CDR1 LGHDT, CDR2 YNNKEL (reference sequence). The CDR3 DNA follows: TGTGCCAGCAGCGAGACTAGCGGAAACAATGAGCAGTTCTTC. This translates into CASSETSGNNEQFF.

In this sample, this clonotype turned up many times. The V and J genes are TRBV5-6 and TRBJ2-1, with 7 bases aligning to TRBD2. The germline CDR1 and CDR2 sequences are SGHDT and YYEEEE. The junction had 10 bases not matched to a gene; V was cut back by 2 bases and J by 2 bases. This CDR3 has 17 amino acids. CDR3 region: CASSFLSAGVPYNEQFF. CDR3 bases: TGTGCCAGCAGCTTCCTCTCGGCGGGGGTTCCCTACAATGAGCAGTTCTTC.

In this sample, this clonotype turned up a few times. The chain employs TRBV12-3 or TRBV12-4 and TRBJ2-3; possible D gene TRBD2, 6 bases. This CDR3 region has 16 residues. Trimming took off 1 base at V and 3 bases at J, with 14 bases between the two ends. The CDR3 DNA reads TGTGCCAGCAGTTTAGGGTTCGGGGGTGGGACAGATACGCAGTATTTT. Its translation is CASSLGFGGGTDTQYF.

This clonotype was detected only once. The chain is built from TRBV6-5 and TRBJ2-2, with D perhaps matching TRBD2 (6 bases). The CDR3 extends over 15 amino acids. With 0 bases removed from V and 5 bases from J, the gap between germline ends came to 10 bases. Germline CDR1 and CDR2: MNHEY and SVGAGI. The CDR3 DNA sequence: TGTGCCAGCAGTTACTCCCGGAGGGATACCGGGGAGCTGTTTTTT. Amino acid sequence: CASSYSRRDTGELFF.

The chain recombines TRBV6-5 with TRBJ1-1; maybe TRBD1 (5 bases). The V end lost 6 bases, the J end lost 0 bases, and 17 bases lay between the germline ends. The CDR3 has 16 amino acids. The germline CDR1 and CDR2 sequences are MNHEY and SVGAGI. The CDR3: CASRSSVGAVNTEAFF. CDR3 bases: TGTGCCAGCAGATCCTCTGTTGGGGCGGTGAACACTGAAGCTTTCTTT.

The V call is TRBV7-9, the J call TRBJ2-3, with D tentatively TRBD1 (5 bases). Trimming shortened V by 1 base and J by 9 bases, and 8 bases separated the two germline ends. The CDR3 runs to 12 residues. Per the germline V gene, CDR1 is SEHNR and CDR2 is FQNEAQ (reference sequence). Here the CDR3 DNA reads TGTGCCAGCAGCTTAGGACAGCCAACGCAGTATTTT. Protein sequence: CASSLGQPTQYF.

A few counts support this clonotype. This chain links TRBV20-1 with TRBJ2-6; TRBD1 matches 8 bases. In germline, CDR1 is DFQATT, CDR2 SNEGSKA (reference sequence). With V trimmed by 0 bases and J by 4 bases, 14 bases remained unmatched. This CDR3 contains 19 residues. This chain's CDR3 is CSARDGQGAPSKGANVLTF. In DNA, the CDR3 is TGCAGTGCTAGAGATGGCCAGGGGGCCCCTTCGAAAGGGGCCAACGTCCTGACTTTC.

The V call is TRBV5-6, the J call TRBJ2-1, with 8 bases matching TRBD2. The CDR3 totals 15 residues. Per germline, CDR1 SGHDT and CDR2 YYEEEE. Trimming cost V 0 bases and J 8 bases; bases outside gene matches: 7. DNA for the CDR3: TGTGCCAGCAGCTTGGATGCGGGAGGTTCATATGAGCAGTTCTTC. Its protein product is CASSLDAGGSYEQFF.

The chain links TRBV4-1 to TRBJ2-2, with D unclear. Germline V CDR1 and CDR2: MGHRA, YSYEKL. The CDR3 runs to 16 residues. V was cut by 4 bases and J by 0 bases, with 12 bases left in between. Here the CDR3 reads CASSPTRAANTGELFF. In DNA form, the CDR3 reads TGCGCCAGCAGCCCGACTCGCGCTGCGAACACCGGGGAGCTGTTTTTT.

In its sample, this clonotype was seen a few times. The CDR3 reads CASSFPGAGVETQYF. The CDR3 DNA follows: TGTGCCAGCAGCTTCCCCGGGGCAGGGGTAGAGACCCAGTACTTC. The gene calls are TRBV7-9 and TRBJ2-5, with D perhaps matching TRBD1 (6 bases). The germline V and J ends were trimmed by 3 bases and 4 bases, with 15 bases remaining between them. Germline V lookup: CDR1 SEHNR, CDR2 FQNEAQ (reference sequence). CDR3 size: 15 residues. Full variable domain (remainder filled in from reference TRBV7-9 and TRBJ2-5): DTGVSQNPRHKITKRGQNVTFRCDPISEHNRLYWYRQTLGQGPEFLTYFQNEAQLEKSRLLSDRFSAERPKGSFSTLEIQRTEQGDSAMYLCASSFPGAGVETQYFGPGTRLLVL.

This clonotype has a handful of counts. The rearrangement joins TRBV7-2 to TRBJ2-7, with D unresolved. Germline loops: CDR1 SGHTA, CDR2 FQGNSA. The CDR3 spans 12 residues. V was pared by 7 bases and J by 10 bases, with 17 bases between. The chain's CDR3 is CASTSSPPLQYF. The CDR3 coding sequence is TGTGCCAGCACCTCTTCCCCCCCCCTTCAGTACTTC.

The rearrangement links TRBV20-1 to TRBJ2-7; D unresolved. CDR1 is DFQATT and CDR2 is SNEGSKA in the germline V gene (reference sequence). There are 13 residues in the CDR3. V was shortened by 6 bases and J by 0 bases, with 12 bases between the two germline ends. The CDR3 loop reads CSARPPVSYEQYF. The CDR3 DNA is TGCAGTGCGAGACCTCCGGTCTCCTACGAGCAGTACTTC.

This clonotype has just a few counts. This chain connects TRBV25-1 to TRBJ1-3; the match to TRBD1 covers 7 bases. This CDR3 contains 17 residues. Germline loops: CDR1 MGHDK, CDR2 SYGVNS. V lost 1 base and J lost 0; bases outside the gene matches: 6. DNA of the CDR3: TGTGCCAGCAGTGAATGGGGGGACAGACACTCTGGAAACACCATATATTTT. Residues: CASSEWGDRHSGNTIYF.